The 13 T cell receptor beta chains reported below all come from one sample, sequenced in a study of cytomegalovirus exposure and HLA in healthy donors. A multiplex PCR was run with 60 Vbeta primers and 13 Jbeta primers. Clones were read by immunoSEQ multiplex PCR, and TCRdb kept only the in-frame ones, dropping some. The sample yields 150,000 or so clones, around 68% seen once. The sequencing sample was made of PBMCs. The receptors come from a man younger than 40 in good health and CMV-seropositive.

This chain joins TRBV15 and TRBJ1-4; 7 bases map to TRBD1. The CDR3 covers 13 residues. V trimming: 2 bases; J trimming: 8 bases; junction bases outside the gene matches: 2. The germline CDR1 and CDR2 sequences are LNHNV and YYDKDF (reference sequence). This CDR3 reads CATSRRGQEKLFF. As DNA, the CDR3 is TGTGCCACCAGCAGAAGGGGGCAGGAAAAACTGTTTTTT.

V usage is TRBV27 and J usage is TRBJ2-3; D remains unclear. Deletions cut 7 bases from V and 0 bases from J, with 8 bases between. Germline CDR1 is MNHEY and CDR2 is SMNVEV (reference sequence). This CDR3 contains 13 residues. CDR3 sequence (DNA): TGTGCCAGCACTCCCTTAAGCACAGATACGCAGTATTTT. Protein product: CASTPLSTDTQYF.

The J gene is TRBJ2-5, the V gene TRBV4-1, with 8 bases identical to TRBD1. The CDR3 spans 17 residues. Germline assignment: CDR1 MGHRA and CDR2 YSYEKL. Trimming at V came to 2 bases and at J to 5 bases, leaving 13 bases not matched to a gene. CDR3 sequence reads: CASSQSPGQGGGETQYF. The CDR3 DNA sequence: TGCGCCAGCAGCCAAAGTCCCGGACAGGGAGGTGGCGAGACCCAGTACTTC.

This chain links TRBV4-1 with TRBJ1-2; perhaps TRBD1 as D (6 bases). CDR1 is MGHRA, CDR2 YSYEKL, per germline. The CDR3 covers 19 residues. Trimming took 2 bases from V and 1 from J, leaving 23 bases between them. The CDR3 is CASSQLPSGYRADNYGYTF. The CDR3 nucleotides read TGCGCCAGCAGCCAACTTCCGTCGGGATACAGGGCGGATAACTATGGCTACACCTTC.

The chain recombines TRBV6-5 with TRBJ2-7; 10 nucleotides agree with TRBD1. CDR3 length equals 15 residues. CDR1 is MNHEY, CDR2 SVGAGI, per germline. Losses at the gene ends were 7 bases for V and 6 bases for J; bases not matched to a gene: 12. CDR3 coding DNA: TGTGCCAGCACCCCAGCTCCGGGACAGGGGCGCGAGCAGTACTTC. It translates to CASTPAPGQGREQYF.

CDR3 in amino acids: CASSKPGLAANTGELFF. DNA for the CDR3: TGTGCCAGCAGCAAACCAGGACTAGCGGCAAACACCGGGGAGCTGTTTTTT. The chain has TRBV21-1 and TRBJ2-2; the table's D call TRBD2 went unverified against the DNA. TRBV21-1 is given as a pseudogene. The length of the CDR3 is 17 residues.

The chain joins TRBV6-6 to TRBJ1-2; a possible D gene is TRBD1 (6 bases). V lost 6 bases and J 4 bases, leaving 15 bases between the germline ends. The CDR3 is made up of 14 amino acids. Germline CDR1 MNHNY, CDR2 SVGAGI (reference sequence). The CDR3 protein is CASREQGAGYGYTF. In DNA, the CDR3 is TGTGCCAGCAGGGAACAGGGTGCGGGCTATGGCTACACCTTC.

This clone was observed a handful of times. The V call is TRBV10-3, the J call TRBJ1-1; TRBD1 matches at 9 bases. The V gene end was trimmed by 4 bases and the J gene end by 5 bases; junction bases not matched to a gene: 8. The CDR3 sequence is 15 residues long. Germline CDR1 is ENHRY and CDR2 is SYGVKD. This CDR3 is CAISGMDRGFTEAFF. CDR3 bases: TGTGCCATCAGTGGAATGGACAGGGGTTTTACTGAAGCTTTCTTT.

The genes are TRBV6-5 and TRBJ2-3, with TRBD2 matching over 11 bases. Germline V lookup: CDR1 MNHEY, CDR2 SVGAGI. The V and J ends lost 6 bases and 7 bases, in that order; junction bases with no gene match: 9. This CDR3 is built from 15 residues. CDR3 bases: TGTGCCAGCAGCCCACTAGCGGGGGAAACTTATACGCAGTATTTT. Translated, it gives CASSPLAGETYTQYF.

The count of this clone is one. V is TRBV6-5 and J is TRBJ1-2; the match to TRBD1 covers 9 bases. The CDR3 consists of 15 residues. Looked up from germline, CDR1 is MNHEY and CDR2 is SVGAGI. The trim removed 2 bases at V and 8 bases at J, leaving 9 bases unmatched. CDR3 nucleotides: TGTGCCAGCAGTTACGTGAGGACAGGGGCCCTCGGCTACACCTTC. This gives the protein CASSYVRTGALGYTF.

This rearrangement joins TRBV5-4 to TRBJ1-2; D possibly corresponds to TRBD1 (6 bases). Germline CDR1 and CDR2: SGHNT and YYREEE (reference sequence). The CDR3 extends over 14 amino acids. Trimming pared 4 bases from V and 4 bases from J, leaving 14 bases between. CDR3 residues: CASSLTGNRYGYTF. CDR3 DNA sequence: TGTGCCAGCAGCCTCACAGGGAATCGCTATGGCTACACCTTC.

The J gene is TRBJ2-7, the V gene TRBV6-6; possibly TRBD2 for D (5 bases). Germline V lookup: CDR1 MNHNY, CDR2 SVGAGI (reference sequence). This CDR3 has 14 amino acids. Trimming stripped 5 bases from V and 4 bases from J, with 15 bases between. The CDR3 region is CASSPLRSGYEQYF. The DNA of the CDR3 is TGTGCCAGCAGTCCCTTGAGATCGGGGTACGAGCAGTACTTC.

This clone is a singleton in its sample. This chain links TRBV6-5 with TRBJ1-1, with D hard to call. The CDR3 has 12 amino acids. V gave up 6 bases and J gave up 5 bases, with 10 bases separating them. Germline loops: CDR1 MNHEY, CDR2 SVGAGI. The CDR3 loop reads CASREMTTEAFF. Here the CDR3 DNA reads TGTGCCAGCAGGGAAATGACTACTGAAGCTTTCTTT.